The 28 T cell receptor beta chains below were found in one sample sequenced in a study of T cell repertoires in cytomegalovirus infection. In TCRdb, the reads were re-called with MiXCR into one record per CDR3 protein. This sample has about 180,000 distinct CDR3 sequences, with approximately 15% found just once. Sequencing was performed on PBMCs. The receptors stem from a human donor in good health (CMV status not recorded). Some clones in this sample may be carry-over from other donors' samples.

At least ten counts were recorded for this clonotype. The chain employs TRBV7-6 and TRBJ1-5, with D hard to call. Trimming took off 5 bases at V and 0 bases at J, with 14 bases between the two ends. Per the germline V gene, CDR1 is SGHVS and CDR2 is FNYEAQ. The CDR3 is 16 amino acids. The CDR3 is CASSLGLGASNQPQHF. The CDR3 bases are TGTGCCAGCAGCCTGGGCCTGGGAGCTAGCAATCAGCCCCAGCATTTT. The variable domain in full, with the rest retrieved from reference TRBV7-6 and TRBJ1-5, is GAGVSQSPRYKVTKRGQDVALRCDPISGHVSLYWYRQALGQGPEFLTYFNYEAQQDKSGLPNDRFSAERPEGSISTLTIQRTEQRDSAMYRCASSLGLGASNQPQHFGDGTRLSIL.

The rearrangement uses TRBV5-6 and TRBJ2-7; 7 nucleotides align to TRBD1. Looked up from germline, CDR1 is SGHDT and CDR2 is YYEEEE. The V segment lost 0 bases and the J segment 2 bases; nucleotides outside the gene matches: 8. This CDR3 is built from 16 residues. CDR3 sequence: CASSLVTRDSPYEQYF. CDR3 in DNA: TGTGCCAGCAGCTTGGTGACCCGGGACAGTCCCTACGAGCAGTACTTC.

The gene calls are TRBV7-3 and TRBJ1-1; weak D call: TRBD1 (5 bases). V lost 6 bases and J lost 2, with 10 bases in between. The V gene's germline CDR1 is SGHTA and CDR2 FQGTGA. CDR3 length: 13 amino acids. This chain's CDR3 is CASRQDGNTEAFF. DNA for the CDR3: TGTGCCAGCAGACAGGACGGAAACACTGAAGCTTTCTTT.

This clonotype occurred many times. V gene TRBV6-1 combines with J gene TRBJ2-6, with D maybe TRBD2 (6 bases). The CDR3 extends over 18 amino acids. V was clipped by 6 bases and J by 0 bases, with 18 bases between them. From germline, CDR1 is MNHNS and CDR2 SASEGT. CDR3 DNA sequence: TGTGCCAGCAGCCCCAGGAGGAGGGGAGACTCTGGGGCCAACGTCCTGACTTTC. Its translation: CASSPRRRGDSGANVLTF.

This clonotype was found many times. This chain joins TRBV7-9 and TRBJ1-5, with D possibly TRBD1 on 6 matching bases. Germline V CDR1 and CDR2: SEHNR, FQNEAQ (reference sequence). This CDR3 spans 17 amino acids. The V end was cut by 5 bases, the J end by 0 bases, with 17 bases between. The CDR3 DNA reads TGTGCCAGCAGCCTCGGGACACCACAATATAGCAATCAGCCCCAGCATTTT. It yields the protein CASSLGTPQYSNQPQHF.

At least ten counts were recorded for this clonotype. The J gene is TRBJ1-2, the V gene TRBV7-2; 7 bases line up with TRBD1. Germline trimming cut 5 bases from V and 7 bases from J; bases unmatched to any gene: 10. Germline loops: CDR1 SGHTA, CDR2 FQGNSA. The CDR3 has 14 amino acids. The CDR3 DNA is TGTGCCAGCAGCCCGGACAGGAGGAAAGGTGGCTACACCTTC. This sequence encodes CASSPDRRKGGYTF.

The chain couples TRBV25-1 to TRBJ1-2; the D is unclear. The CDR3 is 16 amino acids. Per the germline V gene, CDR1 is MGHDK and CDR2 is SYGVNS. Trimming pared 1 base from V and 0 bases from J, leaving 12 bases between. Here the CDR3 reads CASSEFRAGSNYGYTF. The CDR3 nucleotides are TGTGCCAGCAGTGAATTTAGGGCAGGTTCTAACTATGGCTACACCTTC.

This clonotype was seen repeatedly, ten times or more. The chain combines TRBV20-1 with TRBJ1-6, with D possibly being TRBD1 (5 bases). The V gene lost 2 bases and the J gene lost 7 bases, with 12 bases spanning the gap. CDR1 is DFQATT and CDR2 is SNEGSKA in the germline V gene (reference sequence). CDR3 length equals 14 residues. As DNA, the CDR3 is TGCAGTGCTAGATCCTGGGACGTAAATTCACCCCTCCACTTT. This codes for CSARSWDVNSPLHF.

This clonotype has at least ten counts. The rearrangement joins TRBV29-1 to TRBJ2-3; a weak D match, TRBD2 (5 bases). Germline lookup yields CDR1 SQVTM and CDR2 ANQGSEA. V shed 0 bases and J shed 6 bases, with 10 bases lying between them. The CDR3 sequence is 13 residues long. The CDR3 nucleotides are TGCAGCGTTGAAGATCTTCGAGGGGATACGCAGTATTTT. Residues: CSVEDLRGDTQYF.

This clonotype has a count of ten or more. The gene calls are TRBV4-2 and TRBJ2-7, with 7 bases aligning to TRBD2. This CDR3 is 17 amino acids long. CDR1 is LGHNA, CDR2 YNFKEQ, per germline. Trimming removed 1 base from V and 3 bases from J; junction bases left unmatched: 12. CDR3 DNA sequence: TGTGCCAGCAGCCAAGTTATTGGCGGGAGTAGGAACTACGAGCAGTACTTC. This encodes CASSQVIGGSRNYEQYF.

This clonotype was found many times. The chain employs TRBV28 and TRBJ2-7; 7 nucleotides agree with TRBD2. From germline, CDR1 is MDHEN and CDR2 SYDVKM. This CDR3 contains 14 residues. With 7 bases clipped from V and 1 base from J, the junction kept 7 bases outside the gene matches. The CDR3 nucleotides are TGTGCCAGCACCCGACGGGGGGTGTCCTACGAGCAGTACTTC. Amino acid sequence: CASTRRGVSYEQYF.

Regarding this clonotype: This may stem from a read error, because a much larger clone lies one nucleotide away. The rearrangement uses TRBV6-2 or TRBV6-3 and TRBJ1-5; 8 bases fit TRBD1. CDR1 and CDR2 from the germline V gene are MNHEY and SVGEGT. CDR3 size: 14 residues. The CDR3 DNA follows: TGTGTCAGCAGTAGGACAGGGAACAATCAGCCCCAGCATTTT. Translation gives CVSSRTGNNQPQHF.

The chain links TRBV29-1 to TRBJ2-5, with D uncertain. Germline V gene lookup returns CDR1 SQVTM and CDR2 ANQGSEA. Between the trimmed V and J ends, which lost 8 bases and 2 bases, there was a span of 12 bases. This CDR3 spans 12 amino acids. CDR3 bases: TGCAGCCAGTCCCCCTTACAAGAGACCCAGTACTTC. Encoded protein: CSQSPLQETQYF.

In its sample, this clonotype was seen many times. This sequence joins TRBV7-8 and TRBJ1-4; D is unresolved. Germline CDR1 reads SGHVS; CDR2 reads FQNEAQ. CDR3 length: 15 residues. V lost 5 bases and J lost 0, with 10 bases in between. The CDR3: CASSNRPPTNEKLFF. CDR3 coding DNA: TGTGCCAGCAGCAACAGACCTCCAACTAATGAAAAACTGTTTTTT.

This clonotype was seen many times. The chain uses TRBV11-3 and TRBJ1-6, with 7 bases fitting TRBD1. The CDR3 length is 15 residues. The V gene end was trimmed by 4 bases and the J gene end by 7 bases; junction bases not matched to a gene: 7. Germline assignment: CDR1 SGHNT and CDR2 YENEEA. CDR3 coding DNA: TGTGCCAGCAGCTCGACACAGGGGCCCAATTCACCCCTCCACTTT. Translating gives CASSSTQGPNSPLHF.

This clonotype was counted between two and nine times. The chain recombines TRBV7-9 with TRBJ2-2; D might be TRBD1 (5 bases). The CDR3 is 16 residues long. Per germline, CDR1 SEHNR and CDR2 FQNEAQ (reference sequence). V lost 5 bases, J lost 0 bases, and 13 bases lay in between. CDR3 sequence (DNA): TGTGCCAGCAGCCCGTTACAGGCCGCGAACACCGGGGAGCTGTTTTTT. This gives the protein CASSPLQAANTGELFF.

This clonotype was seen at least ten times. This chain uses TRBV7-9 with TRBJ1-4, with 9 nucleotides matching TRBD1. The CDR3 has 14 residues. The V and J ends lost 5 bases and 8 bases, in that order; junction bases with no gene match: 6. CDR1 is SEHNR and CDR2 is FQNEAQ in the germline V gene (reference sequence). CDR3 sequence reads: CASSRDREREKLFF. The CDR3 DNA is TGTGCCAGCAGCCGGGACAGGGAGAGGGAAAAACTGTTTTTT. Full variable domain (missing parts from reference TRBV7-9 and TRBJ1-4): DTGVSQNPRHKITKRGQNVTFRCDPISEHNRLYWYRQTLGQGPEFLTYFQNEAQLEKSRLLSDRFSAERPKGSFSTLEIQRTEQGDSAMYLCASSRDREREKLFFGSGTQLSVL.

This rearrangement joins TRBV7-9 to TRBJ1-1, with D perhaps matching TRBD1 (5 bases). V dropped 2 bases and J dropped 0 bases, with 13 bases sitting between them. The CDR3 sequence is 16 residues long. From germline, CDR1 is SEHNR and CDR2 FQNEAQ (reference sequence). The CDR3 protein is CASSLPGARMNTEAFF. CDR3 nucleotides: TGTGCCAGCAGCTTACCCGGGGCGAGGATGAACACTGAAGCTTTCTTT.

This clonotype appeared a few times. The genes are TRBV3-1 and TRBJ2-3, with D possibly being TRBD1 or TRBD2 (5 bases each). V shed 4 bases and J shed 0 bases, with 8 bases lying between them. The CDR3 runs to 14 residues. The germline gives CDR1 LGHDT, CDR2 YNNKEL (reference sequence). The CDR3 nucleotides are TGTGCCAGCAGCCCGGGACGCAGCACAGATACGCAGTATTTT. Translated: CASSPGRSTDTQYF.

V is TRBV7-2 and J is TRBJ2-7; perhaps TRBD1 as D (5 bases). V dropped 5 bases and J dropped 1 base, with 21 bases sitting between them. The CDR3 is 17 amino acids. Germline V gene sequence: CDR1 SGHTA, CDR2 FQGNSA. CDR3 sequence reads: CASSPGHAPTRSYEQYF. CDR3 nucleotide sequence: TGTGCCAGCAGCCCCGGACACGCGCCTACCAGATCCTACGAGCAGTACTTC.

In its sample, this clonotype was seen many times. The CDR3 here is CASSSYRGNEQYF. The CDR3 DNA is TGTGCCAGCAGTTCATACAGGGGAAACGAGCAGTACTTC. The genes are TRBV6-2 or TRBV6-3 and TRBJ2-7; 7 nucleotides align to TRBD1. After removal of 4 bases from V and 5 bases from J, the junction contained 5 bases not matched to a gene. Per germline, CDR1 MNHEY and CDR2 SVGEGT. The CDR3 totals 13 residues.

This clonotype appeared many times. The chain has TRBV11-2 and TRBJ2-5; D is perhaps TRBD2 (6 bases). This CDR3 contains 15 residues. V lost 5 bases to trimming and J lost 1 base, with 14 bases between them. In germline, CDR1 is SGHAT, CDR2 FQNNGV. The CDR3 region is CASSANPLAQETQYF. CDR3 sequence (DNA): TGTGCCAGCAGCGCAAACCCACTAGCCCAAGAGACCCAGTACTTC.

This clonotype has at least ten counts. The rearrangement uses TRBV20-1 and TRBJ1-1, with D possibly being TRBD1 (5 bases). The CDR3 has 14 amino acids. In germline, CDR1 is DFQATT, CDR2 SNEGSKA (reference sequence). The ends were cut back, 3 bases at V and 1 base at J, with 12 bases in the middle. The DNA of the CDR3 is TGCAGTGCTAGCGCGACAGCCGCGAACACTGAAGCTTTCTTT. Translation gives CSASATAANTEAFF.

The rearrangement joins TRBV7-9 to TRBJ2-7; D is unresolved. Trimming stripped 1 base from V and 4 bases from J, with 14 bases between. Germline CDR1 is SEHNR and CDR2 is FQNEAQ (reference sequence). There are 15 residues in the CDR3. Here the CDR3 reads CASSLVTAPTYEQYF. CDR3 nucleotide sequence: TGTGCCAGCAGCTTAGTGACCGCTCCTACATACGAGCAGTACTTC.

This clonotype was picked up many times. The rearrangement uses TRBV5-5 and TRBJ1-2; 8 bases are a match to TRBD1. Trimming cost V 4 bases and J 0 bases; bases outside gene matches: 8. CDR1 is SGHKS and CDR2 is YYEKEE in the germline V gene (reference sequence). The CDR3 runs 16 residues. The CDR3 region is CASSLATGVSNYGYTF. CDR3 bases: TGTGCCAGCAGCCTAGCGACAGGGGTTTCTAACTATGGCTACACCTTC. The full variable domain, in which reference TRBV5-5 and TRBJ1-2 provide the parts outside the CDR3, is DAGVTQSPTHLIKTRGQQVTLRCSPISGHKSVSWYQQVLGQGPQFIFQYYEKEERGRGNFPDRFSARQFPNYSSELNVNALLLGDSALYLCASSLATGVSNYGYTFGSGTRLTVV.

The DNA for the CDR3 is TGTGCCAGCAGTTACCGGGACGGTCGTGAAGCTTTCTTT. Its translation is CASSYRDGREAFF. The chain carries TRBV3-1 and TRBJ1-1, with D maybe TRBD1 (5 bases). CDR1 and CDR2 (germline): LGHDT, YNNKEL (reference sequence). Trimming pared 6 bases from V and 7 bases from J, leaving 15 bases between. The CDR3 sequence is 13 residues long.

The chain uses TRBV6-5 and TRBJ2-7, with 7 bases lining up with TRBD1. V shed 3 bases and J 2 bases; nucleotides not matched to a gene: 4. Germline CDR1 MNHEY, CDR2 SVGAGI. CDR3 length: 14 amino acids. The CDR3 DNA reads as TGTGCCAGCAGTTATCAGGGGGAGACCTACGAGCAGTACTTC. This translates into CASSYQGETYEQYF.

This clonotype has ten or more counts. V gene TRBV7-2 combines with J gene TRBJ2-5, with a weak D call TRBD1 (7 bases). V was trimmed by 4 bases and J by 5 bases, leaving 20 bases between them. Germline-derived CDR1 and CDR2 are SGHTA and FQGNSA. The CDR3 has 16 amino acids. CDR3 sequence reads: CASSSRTGGARETQYF. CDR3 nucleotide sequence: TGTGCCAGCAGCTCGCGGACAGGCGGGGCCCGGGAGACCCAGTACTTC.